The present T cell receptor beta chain was sequenced within a study of CD8 T cells in ankylosing spondylitis. Study results and caveats: Enrichment of disease-linked clones was reportedly significant in matched ankylosing spondylitis synovial fluid. Prior work had noted some motif variants in reactive arthritis blood and synovial fluid. Ankylosing spondylitis blood appeared to carry a characteristic TCR beta motif of roughly eight highly homologous variants.

The length of the CDR3 is 16 residues. The germline V gene has CDR1 SGHKS and CDR2 YYEKEE (reference sequence). V lost 4 bases to trimming and J lost 0 bases, with 14 bases between them. In this sample, this clonotype turned up a few times. What it recognizes is unknown. Quantitative barcoded 5'-RACE was used to prepare TCR beta libraries. Each CDR3 protein is one row after TCRdb ran MiXCR on the 5' RACE reads. The table records 350,000 or so distinct CDR3 sequences, about 14% of them present only once. The chain uses TRBV5-5 and TRBJ1-3; possible D gene TRBD1, 5 bases. This clonotype was sampled from a male donor with ankylosing spondylitis or in good health (not recorded which). Sequencing was performed on blood, either unsorted or a sorted T cell fraction (not recorded which). The CDR3 DNA sequence: TGTGCCAGCAGCGTTTCGGGACCTCTCTCTGGAAACACCATATATTTT. Translated: CASSVSGPLSGNTIYF.